This TCR beta chain appears in the sequencing data of a study of regulatory T cells in long-lasting Graves disease. About the research overall: Persistent Graves' disease required over 5 years of antithyroid drugs and positive TSH receptor antibodies. Whole-study findings and limits: Newly diagnosed Graves' patients had higher TCR diversity than persistent ones.

iRepertoire HTBI primers and Arm-PCR of CDR3 regions built TCR beta libraries. TCRdb itself ran the multiplex PCR reads through MiXCR, one entry per CDR3 protein. There are around 340,000 distinct CDR3 sequences in the sample; about 19% occur only once, and just under 30% lies in the top ten. The CDR3 spans 15 residues. J gave up 4 bases and V 5 bases, and 7 bases lay outside the gene matches. Germline V gene sequence: CDR1 SGHAT, CDR2 FQNNGV. Time point indicated: persistent/refractory GD, antithyroid drugs over 5 years with positive TRAb. There was RNA extracted from PBMCs, and the TCR library was made from it. About this clonotype itself: What it recognizes is unknown.

The rearrangement uses TRBV11-2 and TRBJ2-2; 7 nucleotides agree with TRBD1. The source is a female donor with Graves disease. This specimen was peripheral blood mononuclear cells (PBMCs), taken when the disease was refractory, from a patient treated with antithyroid drugs. The CDR3 sequence: CASSITGTATGELFF. CDR3 DNA sequence: TGTGCCAGCAGCATTACCGGGACAGCCACCGGGGAGCTGTTTTTT.